This T cell receptor beta chain appears in the sequencing data of a study of T cells in Graves' hyperthyroidism and ophthalmopathy. This clonotype was counted ten times or more. The CDR3 sequence is 15 residues long. Germline V gives CDR1 MDHEN, CDR2 SYDVKM. The V end lost 3 bases, the J end lost 5 bases, and 14 bases lay between the germline ends. RNA transcripts were the template for amplifying TCR beta CDR3 regions. The HTBI primer set drove a first-round RT-PCR of the TCR CDR3. MiXCR was run by TCRdb on the multiplex PCR reads, yielding one entry per CDR3 protein. The sample includes some 620,000 distinct CDR3 sequences, about a sixth of them seen just once.

The receptor comes from a young woman with Graves' hyperthyroidism. The chain is built from TRBV28 and TRBJ2-1; D is unclear. The sequencing sample was made of blood. Here the CDR3 DNA reads TGTGCCAGCAGTTTTGGGTCTTTGCTTAACAATGAGCAGTTCTTC. It yields the protein CASSFGSLLNNEQFF.